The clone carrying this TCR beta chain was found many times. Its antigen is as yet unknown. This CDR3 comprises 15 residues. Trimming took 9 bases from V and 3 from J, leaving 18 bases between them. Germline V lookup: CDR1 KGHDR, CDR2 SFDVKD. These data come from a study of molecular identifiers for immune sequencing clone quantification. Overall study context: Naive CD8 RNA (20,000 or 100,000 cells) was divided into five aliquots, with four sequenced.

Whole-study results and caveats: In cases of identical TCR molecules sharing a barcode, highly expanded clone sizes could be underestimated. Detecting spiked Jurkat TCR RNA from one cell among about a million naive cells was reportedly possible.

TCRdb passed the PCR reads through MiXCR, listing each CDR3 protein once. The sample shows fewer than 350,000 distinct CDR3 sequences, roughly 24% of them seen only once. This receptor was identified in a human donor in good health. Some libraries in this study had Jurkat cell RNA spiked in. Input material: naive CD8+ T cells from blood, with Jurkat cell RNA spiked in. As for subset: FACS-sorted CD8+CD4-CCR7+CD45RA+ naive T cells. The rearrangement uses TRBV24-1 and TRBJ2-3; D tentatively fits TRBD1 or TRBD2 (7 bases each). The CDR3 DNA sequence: TGTGCCACCGGGGAGGGGGCAGGGGAAACAGATACGCAGTATTTT. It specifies CATGEGAGETDTQYF.